This T cell receptor beta chain was documented in a study of cytomegalovirus exposure and HLA in healthy donors. Study-level points and caveats: Presence/absence analyses rested on an assumption that sequencing depth was roughly uniform across donors. Researchers reported that three CMV-associated chains were confirmed in vitro as CMV antigen-specific. In a later analysis, TCR association rates varied by HLA locus: DRB1 most, HLA-C fewest.

This CDR3 is built from 14 residues. Germline V gene lookup returns CDR1 MNHEY and CDR2 SMNVEV (reference sequence). The V and J ends lost 7 bases and 2 bases respectively, with 12 bases between them. PCR used 60 Vbeta primers and 13 Jbeta primers. Original analysis: There were about 80 million unique TCR beta chains by a later count, and 10 million to 12 million of them were shared. This table comes from immunoSEQ multiplex PCR, and its TCRdb copy is limited to in-frame clones, with some not included. V and J calls and clone size are as listed in that table; D and trimming were resolved from the DNA. The profile shows just over 150,000 clones, around three quarters of them singletons. With regard to this clone: Its target is unknown.

This receptor was identified in a man between 40 and 49 years old in good health and CMV-seropositive. The source material was PBMCs. This rearrangement joins TRBV27 to TRBJ1-5; D is unclear. This chain's CDR3 is CASTEGPGNQPQHF. CDR3 sequence (DNA): TGTGCCAGCACGGAGGGCCCGGGCAATCAGCCCCAGCATTTT.